A selection of T cell receptor beta chains follows, all from one sample in a study of shared clonotypes between healthy human individuals. The protocol was immunoSEQ multiplex PCR, while the TCRdb copy is restricted to in-frame clones and leaves out a portion. There are roughly 2,300,000 clones in the sample; just under 95% occur only once, and around 0.4% lies in the top ten. The sequenced sample was naive CD4+ T cells from PBMCs. The receptors derive from a man between 18 and 29 years old in good health. Some clones in this sample may be carry-over from other donors' samples. CDR3s include the opening cysteine and the closing phenylalanine or tryptophan. A D gene is named only where the DNA matches it firmly. Clone sizes are given selectively: once, few, many, or a class where the clone is expanded.

J: TRBJ1-5; V: TRBV10-3; length: 17; D: TRBD1; size: NA; DNA: TGTGCCATCAGTGCAGATACGGGACAGGGAAGCAATCAGCCCCAGCATTTT; CDR3: CAISADTGQGSNQPQHF
J: TRBJ1-5; V: TRBV7-9; length: 14; D: TRBD1; size: NA; DNA: TGTGCCAGCAGCCTGACAGGGGCCAATCAGCCCCAGCATTTT; CDR3: CASSLTGANQPQHF
J: TRBJ2-1; V: TRBV5-1; length: 16; D: NA; size: NA; DNA: TGCGCCAGCAGCTTGGTAGGATCTGGGGCCTACAATGAGCAGTTCTTC; CDR3: CASSLVGSGAYNEQFF
J: TRBJ2-1; V: TRBV5-1; length: 14; D: NA; size: NA; DNA: TGCGCCAGCAGCCCGGGTACTAGCAAAGATGAGCAGTTCTTC; CDR3: CASSPGTSKDEQFF
J: TRBJ2-5; V: TRBV18; length: 16; D: NA; size: NA; DNA: TGTGCCAGCTCGCTCTTTACAGGGACCCAGCAAGAGACCCAGTACTTC; CDR3: CASSLFTGTQQETQYF
J: TRBJ2-5; V: TRBV7-7; length: 17; D: TRBD2; size: NA; DNA: TGTGCCAGCAGCCGCGGGACTAGCGGGAGCGGTTGGGAGACCCAGTACTTC; CDR3: CASSRGTSGSGWETQYF
J: TRBJ1-1; V: TRBV23-1; length: 11; D: NA; size: NA; DNA: TGCGCCAGCAGTCAATCCCCAGAAGCTTTCTTT; CDR3: CASSQSPEAFF
J: TRBJ2-3; V: TRBV29-1; length: 15; D: TRBD2; size: NA; DNA: TGCAGCGTTGAGACTAGCGCCTCCAGCACAGATACGCAGTATTTT; CDR3: CSVETSASSTDTQYF
J: TRBJ1-5; V: TRBV6-6; length: 15; D: NA; size: NA; DNA: TGTGCCAGCAGTTACACATCAGGGGAGGGTCAGCCCCAGCATTTT; CDR3: CASSYTSGEGQPQHF
J: TRBJ2-7; V: TRBV4-1; length: 14; D: TRBD1; size: NA; DNA: TGCGCCAGCAGCCGGGGACAGGGTAGAAACGAGCAGTACTTC; CDR3: CASSRGQGRNEQYF
J: TRBJ1-5; V: TRBV6-1; length: 17; D: TRBD1; size: NA; DNA: TGTGCCAGCAGTGCTCGACCGGGACAGAGACCGAATCAGCCCCAGCATTTT; CDR3: CASSARPGQRPNQPQHF
J: TRBJ2-1; V: TRBV5-1; length: 14; D: NA; size: NA; DNA: TGCGCCAGCAGCTTGGGGGACCCCTACAATGAGCAGTTCTTC; CDR3: CASSLGDPYNEQFF
J: TRBJ2-5; V: TRBV6-5; length: 12; D: NA; size: once; DNA: TGTGCCAGCAGCCCCTCGGGGGAGACCCAGTACTTC; CDR3: CASSPSGETQYF
J: TRBJ2-1; V: TRBV5-4; length: 16; D: TRBD2; size: NA; DNA: TGTGCCAGCAGTTCTAGCGGAGGAAGCTCCTACAATGAGCAGTTCTTC; CDR3: CASSSSGGSSYNEQFF
J: TRBJ2-6; V: TRBV15; length: 17; D: TRBD1; size: NA; DNA: TGTGCCACCAGTCGGGACAGACACAGCTCTGGGGCCAACGTCCTGACTTTC; CDR3: CATSRDRHSSGANVLTF
J: TRBJ1-1; V: TRBV18; length: 13; D: NA; size: NA; DNA: TGTGCCAGCTCACCAAGGGCAGCGGATGAAGCTTTCTTT; CDR3: CASSPRAADEAFF
J: TRBJ2-1; V: TRBV14; length: 15; D: TRBD2; size: NA; DNA: TGTGCCAGCAGCCAACTAGCGGACCTCTACAATGAGCAGTTCTTC; CDR3: CASSQLADLYNEQFF
J: TRBJ2-6; V: TRBV5-1; length: 16; D: NA; size: NA; DNA: TGCGCCAGCAGCGCTGCAGGTTACTCTGGGGCCAACGTCCTGACTTTC; CDR3: CASSAAGYSGANVLTF
J: TRBJ1-5; V: TRBV18; length: 15; D: NA; size: NA; DNA: TGTGCCAGCTCACCGATATCTGGAAGCAATCAGCCCCAGCATTTT; CDR3: CASSPISGSNQPQHF
J: TRBJ2-1; V: TRBV7-9; length: 13; D: NA; size: NA; DNA: TGTGCCAGCAGCTCGGGACGATACAATGAGCAGTTCTTC; CDR3: CASSSGRYNEQFF
J: TRBJ2-5; V: TRBV5-1; length: 11; D: NA; size: NA; DNA: TGCGCCAGCGGGCTGGGGGAGACCCAGTACTTC; CDR3: CASGLGETQYF
J: TRBJ2-1; V: TRBV19; length: 17; D: TRBD2; size: NA; DNA: TGTGCCAGTAGTAGGCTAGCGGGAGGGCCTAGCTCGAATGAGCAGTTCTTC; CDR3: CASSRLAGGPSSNEQFF
J: TRBJ2-7; V: TRBV7-6; length: 13; D: NA; size: NA; DNA: TGTGCCAGCGGGATTCCCAACTCCTACGAGCAGTACTTC; CDR3: CASGIPNSYEQYF
J: TRBJ1-2; V: TRBV28; length: 15; D: NA; size: NA; DNA: TGTGCCAGCAGTTTCCTAACAACCGGGGTCCATGGCTACACCTTC; CDR3: CASSFLTTGVHGYTF
J: TRBJ1-2; V: TRBV28; length: 15; D: NA; size: NA; DNA: TGTGCCAGCAGTTTATCGGGGAGCGCCAACTATGGCTACACCTTC; CDR3: CASSLSGSANYGYTF
J: TRBJ1-1; V: TRBV7-9; length: 17; D: TRBD1; size: NA; DNA: TGTGCCAGCAGCCCCCAGGGGGCAGGAACTATGAACACTGAAGCTTTCTTT; CDR3: CASSPQGAGTMNTEAFF
J: TRBJ1-3; V: TRBV11-2; length: 15; D: TRBD1; size: NA; DNA: TGTGCCAGCAGCATACAGGGGGCGGGAGGGAACACCATATATTTT; CDR3: CASSIQGAGGNTIYF
J: TRBJ2-5; V: TRBV5-1; length: 15; D: NA; size: NA; DNA: TGCGCCAGCAGCTTGGTTACAGCCCCTGGCGAGACCCAGTACTTC; CDR3: CASSLVTAPGETQYF
J: TRBJ2-7; V: TRBV5-1; length: 15; D: TRBD2; size: NA; DNA: TGCGCCAGCAGCTTCGGGACTAGCGGAGCCTACGAGCAGTACTTC; CDR3: CASSFGTSGAYEQYF
J: TRBJ2-7; V: TRBV27; length: 14; D: NA; size: NA; DNA: TGTGCCAGCAGTTGGGCAGGCGGGATGTACGAGCAGTACTTC; CDR3: CASSWAGGMYEQYF
J: TRBJ1-1; V: TRBV14; length: 13; D: TRBD1; size: NA; DNA: TGTGCCAGCAGTCGGGACAGGAACACTGAAGCTTTCTTT; CDR3: CASSRDRNTEAFF
J: TRBJ2-7; V: TRBV6-5; length: 15; D: NA; size: NA; DNA: TGTGCCAGCAGTTACTCTTTCAGGGGCTCCTACGAGCAGTACTTC; CDR3: CASSYSFRGSYEQYF
J: TRBJ1-1; V: TRBV5-1; length: 14; D: NA; size: few; DNA: TGCGCCAGCAGCAGCGCCCTAGTGAACACTGAAGCTTTCTTT; CDR3: CASSSALVNTEAFF
J: TRBJ2-2; V: TRBV27; length: 18; D: TRBD2; size: NA; DNA: TGTGCCAGCAGTTCGAAGGGACTAGCGGGGATAAACACCGGGGAGCTGTTTTTT; CDR3: CASSSKGLAGINTGELFF
J: TRBJ2-7; V: TRBV7-2; length: 15; D: TRBD2; size: NA; DNA: TGTGCCAGCAGACCAACTAGCGGGAGGGCTTTTAGGCAGTACTTC; CDR3: CASRPTSGRAFRQYF
J: TRBJ2-2; V: TRBV4-2; length: 14; D: NA; size: NA; DNA: TGTGCCAGCAGCCAAGGGGGGGCGACCGGGGAGCTGTTTTTT; CDR3: CASSQGGATGELFF
J: TRBJ1-5; V: TRBV18; length: 17; D: TRBD1; size: NA; DNA: TGTGCCAGCTCACCAAATGGACGACAGGGACGCAATCAGCCCCAGCATTTT; CDR3: CASSPNGRQGRNQPQHF
J: TRBJ2-1; V: TRBV29-1; length: 13; D: NA; size: NA; DNA: TGCAGCGTTGAAACTCCGTCCTACAATGAGCAGTTCTTC; CDR3: CSVETPSYNEQFF
J: TRBJ2-2; V: TRBV6-1; length: 16; D: NA; size: NA; DNA: TGTGCCAGCAGTGTTTTCGGGACAACGAACACCGGGGAGCTGTTTTTT; CDR3: CASSVFGTTNTGELFF
J: TRBJ2-7; V: TRBV13; length: 11; D: NA; size: NA; DNA: TGTGCCAGCAGCCCTTACGACGAGCAGTACTTC; CDR3: CASSPYDEQYF
J: TRBJ2-3; V: TRBV10-3; length: 13; D: NA; size: once; DNA: TGTGCCCTTAGAGGAGGTGGCACAGATACGCAGTATTTT; CDR3: CALRGGGTDTQYF
J: TRBJ1-6; V: TRBV5-1; length: 14; D: NA; size: NA; DNA: TGCGCCAGCAGCTTCGACTGGGCGGATGGTACCCTCCACTTT; CDR3: CASSFDWADGTLHF
J: TRBJ1-1; V: TRBV7-9; length: 14; D: TRBD1; size: NA; DNA: TGTGCCAGCAGCTCGAGACAGGGGACCACTGAAGCTTTCTTT; CDR3: CASSSRQGTTEAFF
J: TRBJ2-1; V: TRBV30; length: 15; D: TRBD2; size: NA; DNA: TGTGCCTGGAGTGGAACTAGCGGAGTGTACAATGAGCAGTTCTTC; CDR3: CAWSGTSGVYNEQFF
J: TRBJ2-1; V: TRBV7-2; length: 15; D: NA; size: NA; DNA: TGTGCCAGCAGCCCCCAAGGGTCGTCCTACAATGAGCAGTTCTTC; CDR3: CASSPQGSSYNEQFF
J: TRBJ1-2; V: TRBV6-5; length: 14; D: NA; size: NA; DNA: TGTGCCAGCAGTTCGGCTTCCTCTAACTATGGCTACACCTTC; CDR3: CASSSASSNYGYTF
J: TRBJ1-5; V: TRBV28; length: 14; D: NA; size: NA; DNA: TGTGCCAGCAGCCCAGAGTGGCCGGGGCAGCCCCAGCATTTT; CDR3: CASSPEWPGQPQHF
J: TRBJ1-2; V: TRBV29-1; length: 11; D: TRBD1; size: NA; DNA: TGCAGCGTTGAAGATCTGGCGACAGGGGTCTTC; CDR3: CSVEDLATGVF
J: TRBJ1-1; V: TRBV18; length: 15; D: NA; size: few; DNA: TGTGCCAGCTCAAGGGGCACAGGGTTGAACACTGAAGCTTTCTTT; CDR3: CASSRGTGLNTEAFF
J: TRBJ2-7; V: TRBV20-1; length: 11; D: NA; size: NA; DNA: TGCAGTGTGCCGGGGACCTACGAGCAGTACTTC; CDR3: CSVPGTYEQYF